This is a list of T cell receptor beta chains from one sample in a study of blood T cell repertoires in COVID-19. The assay was immunoSEQ multiplex PCR, and TCRdb's table has in-frame clones only and misses some. The sample gives fewer than 200,000 clones, roughly 85% of which show up once; about 28% is in the top ten. The sequencing sample was made of peripheral blood. Source of these receptors: a woman aged 70-85 years with acute or convalescent COVID-19. CDR3s include the opening cysteine and the closing phenylalanine or tryptophan. A D gene is named only where the DNA matches it firmly. Clone size is not always given. Where it is, it says once, few, many or a class for expanded clones.

CDR3: CASSITGGGLSNQPQHF
DNA: TGTGCCAGCAGTATTACAGGGGGGGGGTTGAGCAATCAGCCCCAGCATTTT
D: TRBD1
size: NA
J: TRBJ1-5
V: TRBV27

CDR3: CASSFGTSLGTQYF
DNA: TGTGCCAGCAGTTTCGGTACTAGCCTAGGGACGCAGTATTTT
D: NA
size: NA
J: TRBJ2-3
V: TRBV28

CDR3: CASRGTGALAQHF
DNA: TGTGCCAGTAGGGGGACAGGGGCCCTGGCCCAGCATTTT
D: TRBD1
size: once
J: TRBJ1-5
V: TRBV19

CDR3: CASSPLGQVSYNEQFF
DNA: TGTGCCAGCAGCCCCCTCGGTCAGGTGAGCTACAATGAGCAGTTCTTC
D: NA
size: NA
J: TRBJ2-1
V: TRBV5-6

CDR3: CASSPRQGAGAEAFF
DNA: TGTGCCAGTAGTCCCAGACAGGGGGCTGGAGCTGAAGCTTTCTTT
D: TRBD1
size: NA
J: TRBJ1-1
V: TRBV19

CDR3: CASSPTSGRFDEQFF
DNA: TGTGCCAGCAGCCCAACTAGCGGGAGGTTTGATGAGCAGTTCTTC
D: TRBD2
size: NA
J: TRBJ2-1
V: TRBV6-5

CDR3: CATSRESTGMVEQYF
DNA: TGTGCCACCAGCAGAGAGTCGACAGGAATGGTCGAGCAGTACTTC
D: NA
size: NA
J: TRBJ2-7
V: TRBV15

CDR3: CASSPASPDYYGYTF
DNA: TGTGCCAGCAGCCCCGCATCTCCAGATTACTATGGCTACACCTTC
D: NA
size: few
J: TRBJ1-2
V: TRBV7-2

CDR3: CASAGGGWGYTF
DNA: TGTGCCAGCGCTGGAGGGGGCTGGGGCTACACCTTC
D: TRBD1
size: NA
J: TRBJ1-2
V: TRBV6-6

CDR3: CASSVAFVRTSGISGELFF
DNA: TGTGCCAGTAGTGTCGCCTTCGTCAGGACTAGCGGGATTTCCGGGGAGCTGTTTTTT
D: TRBD2
size: NA
J: TRBJ2-2
V: TRBV19

CDR3: CASGRGRDSPDNEQFF
DNA: TGTGCCAGCGGTCGTGGTAGGGACTCACCGGACAATGAGCAGTTCTTC
D: NA
size: NA
J: TRBJ2-1
V: TRBV27

CDR3: CASSETYLTRGQDSPLHF
DNA: TGTGCCAGCAGTGAGACATATTTGACCAGGGGGCAGGATTCACCCCTCCACTTT
D: TRBD1
size: NA
J: TRBJ1-6
V: TRBV6-1

CDR3: CATAGGRSYNEQFF
DNA: TGTGCCACCGCAGGGGGTCGCTCCTACAATGAGCAGTTCTTC
D: TRBD1
size: NA
J: TRBJ2-1
V: TRBV10-3

CDR3: CASSDIQTNEKLFF
DNA: TGTGCCAGCAGTGACATTCAAACTAATGAAAAACTGTTTTTT
D: NA
size: NA
J: TRBJ1-4
V: TRBV25-1

CDR3: CASSGTSGSVEQFF
DNA: TGTGCCAGCAGTGGGACTAGCGGGAGTGTTGAGCAGTTCTTC
D: TRBD2
size: NA
J: TRBJ2-1
V: TRBV2

CDR3: CASSAVGEDTDTQYF
DNA: TGTGCCAGCAGCGCCGTAGGGGAAGACACAGATACGCAGTATTTT
D: NA
size: NA
J: TRBJ2-3
V: TRBV9

CDR3: CASSPPLRVSSYNSPLHF
DNA: TGTGCCAGCAGCCCACCACTTCGGGTTAGCTCCTATAATTCACCCCTCCACTTT
D: NA
size: NA
J: TRBJ1-6
V: TRBV4-2

CDR3: CASRGQGNEQYF
DNA: TGTGCCAGCAGGGGGCAGGGAAACGAGCAGTACTTC
D: NA
size: NA
J: TRBJ2-7
V: TRBV2

CDR3: CASSLDLGRYRETQYF
DNA: TGTGCCAGCAGCTTGGATCTGGGCAGGTATCGGGAGACCCAGTACTTC
D: NA
size: once
J: TRBJ2-5
V: TRBV5-4

CDR3: CASSLRGRVLDEQFF
DNA: TGCGCCAGCAGCTTGCGCGGGAGAGTTCTCGATGAGCAGTTCTTC
D: TRBD2
size: NA
J: TRBJ2-1
V: TRBV5-1

CDR3: CASRAEFQGGAGNYGYTF
DNA: TGTGCCAGCAGAGCTGAATTTCAGGGTGGGGCAGGAAACTATGGCTACACCTTC
D: NA
size: NA
J: TRBJ1-2
V: TRBV5-5

CDR3: CASDRQAGYEQYF
DNA: TGCGCCAGCGACAGACAGGCCGGGTACGAGCAGTACTTC
D: NA
size: NA
J: TRBJ2-7
V: TRBV10-1

CDR3: CATSRDLPSGLETQYF
DNA: TGTGCCACCAGCAGAGATCTGCCTAGCGGGTTGGAGACCCAGTACTTC
D: TRBD2
size: NA
J: TRBJ2-5
V: TRBV15

CDR3: CASSLQGAGYTF
DNA: TGTGCCAGCAGCTTACAGGGGGCAGGCTACACCTTC
D: TRBD1
size: NA
J: TRBJ1-2
V: TRBV5-4

CDR3: CASRENGGALVEQFF
DNA: TGTGCCAGCAGAGAGAATGGGGGGGCGCTTGTTGAGCAGTTCTTC
D: NA
size: NA
J: TRBJ2-1
V: TRBV6-5

CDR3: CASRHISEQYF
DNA: TGTGCCAGCAGACATATCTCCGAGCAGTACTTC
D: NA
size: NA
J: TRBJ2-7
V: TRBV25-1

CDR3: CASSPPGFDYGYTF
DNA: TGTGCCAGCAGTCCCCCGGGTTTCGACTATGGCTACACCTTC
D: NA
size: few
J: TRBJ1-2
V: TRBV6-5

CDR3: CASSFGQGSRAFF
DNA: TGTGCCAGCAGCTTTGGACAGGGGAGCCGAGCTTTCTTT
D: TRBD1
size: NA
J: TRBJ1-1
V: TRBV5-6

CDR3: CASSLWAETGVSETQYF
DNA: TGCGCCAGCAGCTTGTGGGCCGAGACAGGGGTTTCAGAGACCCAGTACTTC
D: TRBD1
size: NA
J: TRBJ2-5
V: TRBV5-1

CDR3: CASSFLAGESGEQFF
DNA: TGCGCCAGCAGCTTTCTAGCGGGAGAAAGTGGTGAGCAGTTCTTC
D: TRBD2
size: NA
J: TRBJ2-1
V: TRBV5-1

CDR3: CASRGILQGANGYTF
DNA: TGTGCCAGCAGGGGTATACTACAGGGGGCGAACGGCTACACCTTC
D: TRBD1
size: NA
J: TRBJ1-2
V: TRBV6-5

CDR3: CASSFRQNTEAFF
DNA: TGTGCCAGCAGTTTCCGACAGAACACTGAAGCTTTCTTT
D: NA
size: NA
J: TRBJ1-1
V: TRBV27

CDR3: CASSPVATVTKQPQHF
DNA: TGTGCCAGCAGCCCCGTCGCGACAGTAACGAAACAGCCCCAGCATTTT
D: NA
size: NA
J: TRBJ1-5
V: TRBV7-2

CDR3: CATSDSSRDRGSAFF
DNA: TGTGCCACCAGTGATTCGTCCCGGGACAGGGGATCGGCTTTCTTT
D: TRBD1
size: NA
J: TRBJ1-1
V: TRBV24-1

CDR3: CATSDFKKGSFRSAIFF
DNA: TGTGCCACCAGTGATTTTAAGAAAGGTAGCTTTCGATCAGCTATCTTTTTC
D: NA
size: NA
J: TRBJ2-7
V: TRBV24-1

CDR3: CASSLGAGFRSEQYF
DNA: TGCGCCAGCAGCTTGGGGGCGGGTTTTAGGTCCGAGCAGTACTTC
D: NA
size: NA
J: TRBJ2-7
V: TRBV5-1

CDR3: CASSIEAGVYNEQFF
DNA: TGTGCCAGTAGTATAGAAGCGGGGGTTTACAATGAGCAGTTCTTC
D: TRBD2
size: few
J: TRBJ2-1
V: TRBV19

CDR3: CASSLGPTTGELFF
DNA: TGTGCCAGCAGCTTAGGTCCTACCACCGGGGAGCTGTTTTTT
D: NA
size: few
J: TRBJ2-2
V: TRBV7-2

CDR3: CASSQAQGIPDTQYF
DNA: TGCGCCAGCAGCCAAGCTCAGGGGATTCCAGATACGCAGTATTTT
D: NA
size: NA
J: TRBJ2-3
V: TRBV5-1

CDR3: CASSPSDRIYNEQFF
DNA: TGCGCCAGCAGCCCCTCAGACAGGATTTACAATGAGCAGTTCTTC
D: NA
size: NA
J: TRBJ2-1
V: TRBV5-1

CDR3: CASSLVGGVNEQFF
DNA: TGTGCCAGCAGCTTGGTGGGAGGCGTGAATGAGCAGTTCTTC
D: NA
size: NA
J: TRBJ2-1
V: TRBV5-8

CDR3: CATSRDLAGLPYEQYF
DNA: TGTGCCACCAGCAGAGATCTGGCAGGCCTCCCCTACGAGCAGTACTTC
D: NA
size: NA
J: TRBJ2-7
V: TRBV15

CDR3: CASSGRLAVQETQYF
DNA: TGTGCCAGCAGCGGACGACTAGCGGTCCAAGAGACCCAGTACTTC
D: TRBD2
size: NA
J: TRBJ2-5
V: TRBV9

CDR3: CASRELGTRNTGELFF
DNA: TGTGCCAGCAGAGAGTTAGGGACAAGAAACACCGGGGAGCTGTTTTTT
D: NA
size: few
J: TRBJ2-2
V: TRBV5-6

CDR3: CAWSVPRLDNEQFF
DNA: TGTGCCTGGAGTGTACCGAGACTAGACAATGAGCAGTTCTTC
D: NA
size: once
J: TRBJ2-1
V: TRBV30

CDR3: CASSDDFYGYTF
DNA: TGTGCCAGCAGTGACGACTTTTATGGCTACACCTTC
D: NA
size: NA
J: TRBJ1-2
V: TRBV6-4

CDR3: CASSNKDSYEQYF
DNA: TGTGCCAGCAGCAATAAGGACAGCTACGAGCAGTACTTC
D: NA
size: NA
J: TRBJ2-7
V: TRBV21-1

CDR3: CASSLGGTGNNGYTF
DNA: TGTGCCAGCAGCTTAGGGGGGACAGGGAACAATGGCTACACCTTC
D: TRBD1
size: NA
J: TRBJ1-2
V: TRBV7-8

CDR3: CASSLTSGSVEQFF
DNA: TGTGCCAGTAGTCTGACTAGCGGGAGTGTTGAGCAGTTCTTC
D: TRBD2
size: once
J: TRBJ2-1
V: TRBV19

CDR3: CASSLFLGVSLGELFF
DNA: TGTGCCAGCAGCTTATTTCTAGGGGTATCTCTGGGGGAGCTGTTTTTT
D: NA
size: NA
J: TRBJ2-2
V: TRBV7-2

CDR3: CASRAGGTTEAFF
DNA: TGTGCCAGCAGGGCGGGGGGGACCACTGAAGCTTTCTTT
D: NA
size: NA
J: TRBJ1-1
V: TRBV2

CDR3: CASSLRGDPNTGELFF
DNA: TGTGCCAGCAGCCTCAGGGGGGACCCCAACACCGGGGAGCTGTTTTTT
D: NA
size: NA
J: TRBJ2-2
V: TRBV5-5

CDR3: CASSNYLGLAKNIQYF
DNA: TGTGCCAGCTCGAACTACCTGGGACTAGCCAAAAACATTCAGTACTTC
D: NA
size: NA
J: TRBJ2-4
V: TRBV18

CDR3: CATSDGTGGPGELFF
DNA: TGTGCCACCAGTGATGGGACAGGGGGGCCCGGGGAGCTGTTTTTT
D: TRBD1
size: NA
J: TRBJ2-2
V: TRBV24-1

CDR3: CASSLKQGANTGELFF
DNA: TGTGCCAGCAGCCTCAAACAGGGAGCGAACACCGGGGAGCTGTTTTTT
D: NA
size: NA
J: TRBJ2-2
V: TRBV6-6

CDR3: CAWMGQENYGYTF
DNA: TGTGCCTGGATGGGACAGGAGAACTATGGCTACACCTTC
D: TRBD1
size: NA
J: TRBJ1-2
V: TRBV30

CDR3: CASSLDRGYNSPLHF
DNA: TGTGCCAGCAGCTTAGACAGGGGTTATAATTCACCCCTCCACTTT
D: TRBD1
size: NA
J: TRBJ1-6
V: TRBV7-9

CDR3: CASSLEEGLVTDTQYF
DNA: TGTGCCAGCAGCCTAGAGGAGGGACTAGTGACAGATACGCAGTATTTT
D: TRBD2
size: NA
J: TRBJ2-3
V: TRBV11-2

CDR3: CASSHNHGLAGPGETQYF
DNA: TGTGCCAGCAGCCACAACCACGGACTAGCGGGACCGGGGGAGACCCAGTACTTC
D: TRBD2
size: many
J: TRBJ2-5
V: TRBV14

CDR3: CASRPGQVSNEQYF
DNA: TGTGCCAGCAGGCCAGGACAGGTCTCCAACGAGCAGTACTTC
D: TRBD1
size: once
J: TRBJ2-7
V: TRBV27